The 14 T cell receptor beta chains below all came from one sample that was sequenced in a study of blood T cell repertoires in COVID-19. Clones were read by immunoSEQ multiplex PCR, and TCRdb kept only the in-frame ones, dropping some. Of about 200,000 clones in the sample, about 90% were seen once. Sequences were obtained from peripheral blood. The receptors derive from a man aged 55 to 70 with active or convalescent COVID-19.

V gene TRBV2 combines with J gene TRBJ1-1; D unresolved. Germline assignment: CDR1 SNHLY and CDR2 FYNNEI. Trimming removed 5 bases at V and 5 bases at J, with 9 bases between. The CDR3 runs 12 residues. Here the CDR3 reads CASSPLQTEAFF. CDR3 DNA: TGTGCCAGCAGTCCTTTACAGACTGAAGCTTTCTTT. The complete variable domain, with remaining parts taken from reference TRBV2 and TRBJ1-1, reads EPEVTQTPSHQVTQMGQEVILRCVPISNHLYFYWYRQILGQKVEFLVSFYNNEISEKSEIFDDQFSVERPDGSNFTLKIRSTKLEDSAMYFCASSPLQTEAFFGQGTRLTVV.

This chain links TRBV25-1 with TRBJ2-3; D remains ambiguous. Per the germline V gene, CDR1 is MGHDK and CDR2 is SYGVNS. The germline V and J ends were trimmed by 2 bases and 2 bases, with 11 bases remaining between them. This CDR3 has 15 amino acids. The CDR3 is CASSERFADTDTQYF. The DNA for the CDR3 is TGTGCCAGCAGTGAAAGGTTCGCGGACACAGATACGCAGTATTTT.

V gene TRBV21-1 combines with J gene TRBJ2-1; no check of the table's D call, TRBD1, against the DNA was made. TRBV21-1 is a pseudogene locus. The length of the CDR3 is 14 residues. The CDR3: CASSKGHSYNEQFF. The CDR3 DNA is TGTGCCAGCAGCAAAGGGCATTCCTACAATGAGCAGTTCTTC.

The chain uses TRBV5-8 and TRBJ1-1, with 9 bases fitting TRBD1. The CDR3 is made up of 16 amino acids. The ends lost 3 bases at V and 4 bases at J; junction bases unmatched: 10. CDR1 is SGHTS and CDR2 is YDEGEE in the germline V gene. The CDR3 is CASSWGTGPATTEAFF. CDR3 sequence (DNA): TGTGCCAGCAGCTGGGGGACAGGGCCCGCGACCACTGAAGCTTTCTTT.

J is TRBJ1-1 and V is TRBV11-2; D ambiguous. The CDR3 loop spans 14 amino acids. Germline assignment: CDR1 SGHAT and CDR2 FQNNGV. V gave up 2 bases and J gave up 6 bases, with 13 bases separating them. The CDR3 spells CASSLPTPGAEAFF. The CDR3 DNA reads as TGTGCCAGCAGCTTACCGACACCCGGGGCTGAAGCTTTCTTT.

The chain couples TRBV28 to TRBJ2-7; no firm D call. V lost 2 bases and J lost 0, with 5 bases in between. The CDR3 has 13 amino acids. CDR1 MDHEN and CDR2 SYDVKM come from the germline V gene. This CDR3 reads CASSLHSSYEQYF. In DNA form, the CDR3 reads TGTGCCAGCAGTTTACACAGCTCCTACGAGCAGTACTTC.

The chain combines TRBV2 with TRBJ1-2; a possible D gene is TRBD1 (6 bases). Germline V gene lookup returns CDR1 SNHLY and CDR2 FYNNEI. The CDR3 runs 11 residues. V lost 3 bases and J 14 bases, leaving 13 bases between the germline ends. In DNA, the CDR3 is TGTGCCAGCAGTGAGGGGGCCCAGGGGACCTTC. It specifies CASSEGAQGTF.

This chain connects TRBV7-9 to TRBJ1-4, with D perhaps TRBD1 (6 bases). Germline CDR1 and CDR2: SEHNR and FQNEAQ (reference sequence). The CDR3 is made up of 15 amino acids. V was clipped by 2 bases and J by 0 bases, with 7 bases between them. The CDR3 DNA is TGTGCCAGCAGCTTAAGACAGGCAACTAATGAAAAACTGTTTTTT. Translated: CASSLRQATNEKLFF.

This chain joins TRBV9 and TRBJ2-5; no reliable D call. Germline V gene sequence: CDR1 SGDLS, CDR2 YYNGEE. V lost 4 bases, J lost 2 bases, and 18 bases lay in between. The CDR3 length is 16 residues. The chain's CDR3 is CASSTRPARAQETQYF. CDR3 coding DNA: TGTGCCAGCAGCACCCGCCCGGCTAGAGCACAAGAGACCCAGTACTTC.

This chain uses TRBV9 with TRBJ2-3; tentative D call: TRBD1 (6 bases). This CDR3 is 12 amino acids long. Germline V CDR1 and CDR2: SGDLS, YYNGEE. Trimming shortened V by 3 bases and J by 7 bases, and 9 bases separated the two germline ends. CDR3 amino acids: CASSEQGNTQYF. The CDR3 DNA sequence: TGTGCCAGCAGCGAGCAGGGGAATACGCAGTATTTT.

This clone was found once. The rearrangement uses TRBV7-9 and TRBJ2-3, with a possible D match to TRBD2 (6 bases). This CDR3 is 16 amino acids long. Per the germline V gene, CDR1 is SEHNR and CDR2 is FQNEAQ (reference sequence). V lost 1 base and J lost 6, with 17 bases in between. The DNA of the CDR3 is TGTGCCAGCAGCTTAGTTCGGCTAGCGATTTGGGATACGCAGTATTTT. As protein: CASSLVRLAIWDTQYF.

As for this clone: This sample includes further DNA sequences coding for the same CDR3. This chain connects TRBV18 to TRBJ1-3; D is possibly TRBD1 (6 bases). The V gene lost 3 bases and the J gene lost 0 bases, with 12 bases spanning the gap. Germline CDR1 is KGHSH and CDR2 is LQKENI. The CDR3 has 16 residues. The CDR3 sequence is CASSPAGDLSGNTIYF. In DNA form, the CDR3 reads TGTGCCAGCTCACCGGCAGGGGACCTCTCTGGAAACACCATATATTTT.

CDR3 DNA: TGTGCCAGCAGCTTAGCTTGGGCAGCCTACGAGCAGTACTTC. Its translation: CASSLAWAAYEQYF. The chain couples TRBV11-2 to TRBJ2-7; D uncertain. Trimming left V 1 base short and J 2 bases short, with 9 bases between. The CDR3 covers 14 residues. Germline-derived CDR1 and CDR2 are SGHAT and FQNNGV.

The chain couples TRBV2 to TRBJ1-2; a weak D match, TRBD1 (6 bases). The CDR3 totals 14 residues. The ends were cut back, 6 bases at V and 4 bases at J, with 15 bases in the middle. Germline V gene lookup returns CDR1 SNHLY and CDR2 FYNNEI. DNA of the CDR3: TGTGCCAGCAGCCAGACAGTGGGGGCCTATGGCTACACCTTC. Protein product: CASSQTVGAYGYTF.